Sequencing of this T cell receptor (beta chain) was carried out in a study of identical twins. The study's findings and limits: The study found that models underestimated out-of-frame TCR alpha sharing in monozygotic twins.

The CDR3 extends over 12 amino acids. Germline V CDR1 and CDR2: SEHNR, FQNEAQ (reference sequence). Concerning this clonotype itself: Its target is not known. One junction end does not reproduce the germline sequence, and a read error may be involved.

TCRdb re-called the 5' RACE reads with MiXCR, one entry per CDR3 protein. Among 1.5 million to 2 million distinct CDR3 sequences listed, 25% to 35% were seen once. Material: cord blood. This receptor was identified in a newborn girl in good health. This chain connects TRBV7-9 to TRBJ2-7; D not certain. CDR3 region: CAGSLDTYEQYF. In DNA, the CDR3 is TGTGCCGGCAGCTTAGATACCTACGAGCAGTACTTC.